The next 2 T cell receptor beta chains were all read from a single sample in a study of shared clonotypes between healthy human individuals. Using immunoSEQ multiplex PCR, the repertoire was profiled, and TCRdb retains in-frame clones only, with some absent. The repertoire has about 2.4 million clones, 80% to 95% of them found once; the top ten carry 0.35% to 0.45%. The sample taken for sequencing was naive CD4+ T cells from PBMCs. The subset denotes: CD45RA+ positively selected. Receptors were obtained from a man younger than 35 in good health. Some clones in this sample may be carry-over from other donors' samples.

This clone was seen a single time. This sequence joins TRBV27 and TRBJ1-5, with D unresolved. The germline CDR1 and CDR2 sequences are MNHEY and SMNVEV (reference sequence). The V and J ends lost 5 bases and 10 bases respectively, with 15 bases between them. The CDR3 has 13 residues. The CDR3 coding sequence is TGTGCCAGCAGTGCGACGGTCTTTCCTCCCCAGCATTTT. Translating it yields CASSATVFPPQHF.

CDR3 amino acids: CASSPQSRGYQETQYF. The DNA for the CDR3 is TGTGCCAGCAGCCCTCAATCCCGCGGGTACCAAGAGACCCAGTACTTC. The V and J genes are TRBV5-4 and TRBJ2-5, with D possibly matching TRBD2 (5 bases). Germline V gene data show CDR1 as SGHNT and CDR2 as YYREEE (reference sequence). With 4 bases removed from V and 0 bases from J, the gap between germline ends came to 16 bases. CDR3 length: 16 amino acids.